This entry concerns a single T cell receptor beta chain. The antigen is undetermined. PCR amplification relied on 60 Vbeta primers (plus 13 Jbeta primers). Libraries were prepared by immunoSEQ multiplex PCR; TCRdb keeps only in-frame clonotypes and omits some of them. This table holds 65,000 to 95,000 clones. The data stem from a study of cytomegalovirus exposure and HLA in healthy donors. Study-wide findings and caveats: Segments of the TCR beta V type were, in most cases, productive about 87% or about 30% of the time in an earlier analysis.

Per germline, CDR1 SEHNR and CDR2 FQNEAQ (reference sequence). The CDR3 length is 15 residues. Trimming removed 4 bases from V and 4 bases from J; junction bases left unmatched: 7. The genes are TRBV7-9 and TRBJ1-5; 7 bases match TRBD1. The sample consisted of PBMCs. This receptor was identified in a man aged 25-40 years in good health and CMV-seronegative. CDR3: CASSSWTGTNQPQHF. In DNA, the CDR3 is TGTGCCAGCAGCTCGTGGACAGGTACAAATCAGCCCCAGCATTTT.